These 13 T cell receptor beta chains were all obtained from the same sample, sequenced in a study of shared clonotypes between healthy human individuals. The data were produced by immunoSEQ multiplex PCR, yet TCRdb's version contains in-frame clones alone and is incomplete. This table holds some 1.5 million clones, roughly 96% found once. Material for sequencing was naive CD4+ T cells sorted from blood. Subset: CD45RA+ positively selected. These receptors originate from a man aged 30-40 years in good health.

The chain has TRBV28 and TRBJ1-5, with TRBD1 identical over 12 bases. CDR1 MDHEN and CDR2 SYDVKM come from the germline V gene. Trimming took 3 bases from V and 5 from J; bases not matched to a gene: 2. The CDR3 is made up of 15 amino acids. The CDR3 loop reads CASSLGTGGHQPQHF. For the CDR3, the DNA is TGTGCCAGCAGTTTGGGGACAGGGGGCCATCAGCCCCAGCATTTT. Based on the CDR3 plus reference TRBV28 and TRBJ1-5, the full variable domain is DVKVTQSSRYLVKRTGEKVFLECVQDMDHENMFWYRQDPGLGLRLIYFSYDVKMKEKGDIPEGYSVSREKKERFSLILESASTNQTSMYLCASSLGTGGHQPQHFGDGTRLSIL.

The chain has TRBV27 and TRBJ1-5; TRBD1 might be the D (5 bases). V lost 6 bases to trimming and J lost 3 bases, with 12 bases between them. CDR3 length: 14 amino acids. Germline V lookup: CDR1 MNHEY, CDR2 SMNVEV (reference sequence). CDR3 sequence reads: CASSYRGANQPQHF. In nucleotides, the CDR3 is TGTGCCAGCAGCTATCGTGGGGCCAATCAGCCCCAGCATTTT.

The V call is TRBV10-1, the J call TRBJ2-2; 9 nucleotides line up with TRBD1. This CDR3 is 16 amino acids long. The junction had 13 bases not matched to a gene; V was cut back by 10 bases and J by 4 bases. Germline V lookup: CDR1 WNHNN, CDR2 SYGVQD (reference sequence). CDR3 in DNA: TGCGCCACCTCAGAATCCGGGACAGGGCCCACCGGGGAGCTGTTTTTT. Protein sequence: CATSESGTGPTGELFF.

This clone showed up just once. The DNA of the CDR3 is TGTGCCAGCAGTCCGAGGACTAGCGGGAGGGGCACAGATACGCAGTATTTT. Protein sequence: CASSPRTSGRGTDTQYF. This sequence joins TRBV27 and TRBJ2-3, with 15 positions matching TRBD2. With 5 bases clipped from V and 1 base from J, the junction kept 4 bases outside the gene matches. The CDR3 is 17 residues long. Germline-derived CDR1 and CDR2 are MNHEY and SMNVEV (reference sequence).

The chain carries TRBV7-6 and TRBJ2-3, with D hard to call. V lost 6 bases to trimming and J lost 0 bases, with 13 bases between them. The CDR3 is 15 amino acids. CDR1 and CDR2 from the germline V gene are SGHVS and FNYEAQ. CDR3 nucleotides: TGTGCCAGCAGTAAATACACATCTAGCACAGATACGCAGTATTTT. This codes for CASSKYTSSTDTQYF. Full variable domain (missing parts from reference TRBV7-6 and TRBJ2-3): GAGVSQSPRYKVTKRGQDVALRCDPISGHVSLYWYRQALGQGPEFLTYFNYEAQQDKSGLPNDRFSAERPEGSISTLTIQRTEQRDSAMYRCASSKYTSSTDTQYFGPGTRLTVL.

This clone was seen once. This chain joins TRBV15 and TRBJ1-2; 8 bases agree with TRBD1. Germline V gene data show CDR1 as LNHNV and CDR2 as YYDKDF (reference sequence). The V and J ends lost 5 bases and 2 bases, in that order; junction bases with no gene match: 13. CDR3 length: 17 residues. CDR3 DNA sequence: TGTGCCACCAGCGGCCAGCGGACAGGGAACAACAACTATGGCTACACCTTC. It is translated as CATSGQRTGNNNYGYTF.

This clone was seen a few times. The V call is TRBV9, the J call TRBJ2-6, with TRBD2 matching 9 bases. With 4 bases clipped from V and 0 bases from J, the junction kept 8 bases outside the gene matches. Germline lookup yields CDR1 SGDLS and CDR2 YYNGEE. The CDR3 length is 18 residues. In DNA, the CDR3 is TGTGCCAGCAGCATGCCTAGCGGGGACTCCTCTGGGGCCAACGTCCTGACTTTC. Its translation is CASSMPSGDSSGANVLTF.

This clone has only one observation. This chain joins TRBV6-1 and TRBJ1-2, with 9 bases matching TRBD1. V shed 4 bases and J 11 bases; nucleotides not matched to a gene: 11. The CDR3 contains 14 residues. Germline values: CDR1 MNHNS, CDR2 SASEGT. The CDR3 spells CASSATGTGRRYTF. The DNA of the CDR3 is TGTGCCAGCAGTGCAACCGGGACAGGGAGGCGGTACACCTTC.

This chain uses TRBV5-1 with TRBJ2-5; TRBD2 agrees at 13 bases. Germline CDR1 SGHRS, CDR2 YFSETQ. The CDR3 extends over 16 amino acids. The J segment lost 2 bases and the V segment lost 1 base, leaving 2 bases of the junction unmatched. The CDR3 loop is CASSLQLAGGQETQYF. In nucleotides, the CDR3 is TGCGCCAGCAGCTTGCAACTAGCGGGAGGGCAAGAGACCCAGTACTTC.

This chain uses TRBV9 with TRBJ2-3; D unresolved. Germline V gene data show CDR1 as SGDLS and CDR2 as YYNGEE. The V end lost 0 bases, the J end lost 4 bases, and 15 bases lay between the germline ends. This CDR3 is 16 amino acids long. This CDR3 is CASSVGSNKLADTQYF. The CDR3 coding sequence is TGTGCCAGCAGCGTAGGAAGTAACAAGCTCGCAGATACGCAGTATTTT.

The chain joins TRBV5-6 to TRBJ2-2; 10 nucleotides match TRBD2. From germline, CDR1 is SGHDT and CDR2 YYEEEE. V was pared by 0 bases and J by 7 bases, with 15 bases of the junction left unmatched. This CDR3 region has 19 residues. This CDR3 is CASSLEFGVAGGVSGELFF. The DNA for the CDR3 is TGTGCCAGCAGCTTGGAGTTCGGAGTAGCGGGAGGAGTTAGCGGGGAGCTGTTTTTT.

This rearrangement joins TRBV5-4 to TRBJ2-1; D remains unclear. This CDR3 comprises 12 residues. Trimming shortened V by 0 bases and J by 10 bases, and 8 bases separated the two germline ends. Germline loops: CDR1 SGHNT, CDR2 YYREEE (reference sequence). The CDR3 protein is CASSLASREQFF. The DNA of the CDR3 is TGTGCCAGCAGCTTGGCCTCTCGGGAGCAGTTCTTC.

The V and J genes are TRBV5-1 and TRBJ1-1; TRBD1 matches 9 bases. The CDR3 sequence is 15 residues long. CDR1 and CDR2 from the germline V gene are SGHRS and YFSETQ. V was pared by 4 bases and J by 3 bases, with 7 bases of the junction left unmatched. CDR3: CASSLGTGKDTEAFF. DNA for the CDR3: TGCGCCAGCAGCCTGGGGACAGGGAAGGACACTGAAGCTTTCTTT. Filled out from reference TRBV5-1 and TRBJ1-1, the complete variable domain reads KAGVTQTPRYLIKTRGQQVTLSCSPISGHRSVSWYQQTPGQGLQFLFEYFSETQRNKGNFPGRFSGRQFSNSRSEMNVSTLELGDSALYLCASSLGTGKDTEAFFGQGTRLTVV.